These 8 T cell receptor beta chains share one sample of origin, sequenced in a study of blood T cell repertoires in COVID-19. The data were produced by immunoSEQ multiplex PCR, yet TCRdb's version contains in-frame clones alone and is incomplete. The sample holds tens of thousands of clones, approximately 85% seen once. Sequencing was carried out using peripheral blood. The receptors were gathered from an elderly woman with COVID-19, enrolled during active disease.

The chain links TRBV20-1 to TRBJ2-7; D is unclear. Trimming took off 0 bases at V and 4 bases at J, with 4 bases between the two ends. The CDR3 extends over 11 amino acids. Germline CDR1 is DFQATT and CDR2 is SNEGSKA (reference sequence). The CDR3 here is CSARDLYEQYF. CDR3 bases: TGCAGTGCTAGAGATTTATACGAGCAGTACTTC.

The V and J genes are TRBV2 and TRBJ2-1, with 9 nucleotides matching TRBD2. V lost 7 bases, J lost 4 bases, and 11 bases stayed unmatched. The germline gives CDR1 SNHLY, CDR2 FYNNEI. The CDR3 consists of 16 residues. CDR3 sequence: CASTLSVTSGYNEQFF. DNA for the CDR3: TGTGCCAGCACCCTCTCCGTGACTAGCGGTTACAATGAGCAGTTCTTC.

The CDR3 DNA is TGTGCCAGCAGTTCCCCCGTCAGGGCGAACACCGGGGAGCTGTTTTTT. The encoded protein is CASSSPVRANTGELFF. The chain recombines TRBV27 with TRBJ2-2, with a possible D match to TRBD1 (5 bases). The CDR3 spans 16 residues. V dropped 4 bases and J dropped 0 bases, with 12 bases sitting between them. From germline, CDR1 is MNHEY and CDR2 SMNVEV (reference sequence).

The chain is built from TRBV19 and TRBJ1-6; D might be TRBD1 (5 bases). The V and J ends lost 5 bases and 0 bases respectively, with 14 bases between them. The CDR3 has 17 residues. Looked up from germline, CDR1 is LNHDA and CDR2 is SQIVND (reference sequence). CDR3 in amino acids: CASSPDSWSSYNSPLHF. CDR3 DNA sequence: TGTGCCAGTAGTCCAGACAGTTGGAGCTCCTATAATTCACCCCTCCACTTT.

This clone came up a few times. V gene TRBV7-8 combines with J gene TRBJ1-1, with D hard to call. Trimming shortened V by 5 bases and J by 1 base, and 8 bases separated the two germline ends. The germline gives CDR1 SGHVS, CDR2 FQNEAQ. CDR3 length: 13 residues. The CDR3 nucleotides read TGTGCCAGCAGCATAAACAGGAACACTGAAGCTTTCTTT. It yields the protein CASSINRNTEAFF.

This clone has only one observation. The chain couples TRBV12-5 to TRBJ2-7; 11 positions match TRBD2. Germline V gives CDR1 LGHNT, CDR2 FRNRAP. V lost 4 bases, J lost 2 bases, and 7 bases stayed unmatched. CDR3 length equals 16 residues. CDR3 DNA: TGTGCTAGTGGTTCCCCGACTAGCGGGGTTACCTACGAGCAGTACTTC. Translating it yields CASGSPTSGVTYEQYF.

The rearrangement links TRBV27 to TRBJ1-5; no clear D gene. The V gene's germline CDR1 is MNHEY and CDR2 SMNVEV (reference sequence). Trimming pared 8 bases from V and 4 bases from J, leaving 12 bases between. There are 13 residues in the CDR3. The CDR3 coding sequence is TGTGCCAGCGGCGACGGGAGGAATCAGCCCCAGCATTTT. Translated: CASGDGRNQPQHF.

V and J are TRBV10-1 and TRBJ1-4, with 7 positions matching TRBD1. The germline V gene has CDR1 WNHNN and CDR2 SYGVQD (reference sequence). The CDR3 is 14 residues long. With V trimmed by 6 bases and J by 7 bases, 8 bases remained unmatched. Here the CDR3 DNA reads TGCGCCAGCAGCCGGACAGGCCTCTCTGAAAAACTGTTTTTT. It encodes CASSRTGLSEKLFF.